This note documents a single TCR beta chain sequence. The antigen remains unidentified. The data derive from a study of post-analysis software for immune sequencing data. Study outcomes and limitations: F measure showed strong co-clustering of same-batch samples. About five TRBV segments were more frequent in patients than controls; TRBV5-6, TRBV5-1 and TRBV20-1 belonged to this group. Compared with controls, patients showed significantly lower normalized Chao1 diversity.

Presence of unique molecular identifiers characterized the TCR beta cDNA libraries. From around 0.96 to 9.9 million T cells, 400,000 to 650,000 cDNA molecules were obtained. In TCRdb, the PCR reads were re-called with MiXCR into one record per CDR3 protein. Among 820,000 or so distinct CDR3 sequences listed, 53% were seen once. Germline-derived CDR1 and CDR2 are LNHNV and YYDKDF (reference sequence). This CDR3 is 15 amino acids long. The chain has TRBV15 and TRBJ2-4; tentatively, D is TRBD2 (6 bases). The J call may be mistaken, given a closer DNA end match to TRBJ2-7. Source material: blood. This TCR was recovered from a girl aged 10 to 17 with multiple sclerosis. CDR3 in amino acids: CATSRPTGGNYEQYF. CDR3 nucleotides: TGTGCCACCAGCAGACCGACTGGCGGGAACTACGAGCAGTACTTC.